Included here is one T cell receptor beta chain sequence, with context. The data were obtained in a study of control samples from healthy donors and cancer patients. V dropped 1 base and J dropped 5 bases, with 3 bases sitting between them. This CDR3 region has 11 residues. The germline V gene encodes CDR1 SGHRS and CDR2 YFSETQ. Only in-frame clones appear in the TCRdb table, and some are missing; sequencing was by immunoSEQ multiplex PCR. The sample includes over 100,000 clones, over 75% of them seen just once. The rearrangement joins TRBV5-1 to TRBJ2-5, with D unclear. The TCR sequence derives from a man aged 40-49 years in good health. Material: blood. CDR3 residues: CASSLYETQYF. The CDR3 coding sequence is TGCGCCAGCAGCTTGTACGAGACCCAGTACTTC. The full variable domain, with the rest looked up from reference TRBV5-1 and TRBJ2-5, is KAGVTQTPRYLIKTRGQQVTLSCSPISGHRSVSWYQQTPGQGLQFLFEYFSETQRNKGNFPGRFSGRQFSNSRSEMNVSTLELGDSALYLCASSLYETQYFGPGTRLLVL.